The rows below give T cell receptor beta chains drawn from one sample of a study of blood T cell repertoires in COVID-19. Clones were read by immunoSEQ multiplex PCR, and TCRdb kept only the in-frame ones, dropping some. The sample holds about 94,000 clones; about four fifths are singletons and the top ten take around 6.5%. Sequences were obtained from peripheral blood. Every receptor here comes from a man aged 55-75 years with acute or convalescent COVID-19. CDR3s leave out the opening cysteine and the closing phenylalanine or tryptophan.

TRBV4-3	TRBJ1-4	ASSRLRSVGEKLF
TRBV25-1	TRBJ2-7	ASSDSPGTPFEDEQY
TRBV4-1	TRBJ1-2	ASSQESSTPYGYT
TRBV21-1	TRBJ2-7	ASSKLGDRGNHEQY
TRBV28	TRBJ2-6	ASSRDSAGANVLT
TRBV24-1	TRBJ2-5	ATSDHPWTGGGETQY
TRBV3-1/TRBV3-2	TRBJ1-6	ASSQIEDSNSPLH
TRBV6-1	TRBJ1-2	ASSVNHPGQSYGYT
TRBV4-1	TRBJ1-2	ASSQDRGNINYGYT
TRBV10-2	TRBJ2-1	ASSGAGDNEQF
TRBV9	TRBJ1-1	ASSVVGASTEAF
TRBV29-1	TRBJ1-1	SALTGLGAEAF
TRBV4-1	TRBJ1-1	ASSLTALNTEAF
TRBV15	TRBJ2-3	ATSRDRLTGEPDTQY
TRBV29-1	TRBJ2-1	SVEGLAALGEQF
TRBV25-1	TRBJ2-7	ASMEGGNEQY
TRBV9	TRBJ2-7	ASSVAATASYEQY
TRBV12-5	TRBJ1-1	ASGFGEGTEAF
TRBV30	TRBJ1-1	AWSVFTGEAF
TRBV11-2	TRBJ2-7	ASSLQGLHHEQY
TRBV5-1	TRBJ2-1	ASSLSRDSKAEQF
TRBV15	TRBJ1-5	ATSRVGTGNQPQH
TRBV6-5	TRBJ2-7	ASLTGVHEQY
TRBV7-6	TRBJ1-1	ASSPMQGGNTEAF
TRBV5-1	TRBJ1-4	ASSSADRATNEKLF
TRBV7-9	TRBJ2-1	ASSLGRGLNEQF
TRBV2	TRBJ1-6	ASSATGNLNSPLH
TRBV10-3	TRBJ1-2	AISEQAVTQGYT
TRBV4-3	TRBJ1-2	ASSQDIVSNYGYT
TRBV5-4	TRBJ1-2	ASSFGTEIYGYT
TRBV19	TRBJ2-1	ASSLDGVHRNEQF
TRBV6-6	TRBJ2-1	ASSYDAGGPRDEQF
TRBV5-6	TRBJ2-3	ASSPLSDTQY
TRBV15	TRBJ1-1	ATSEGKANTEAF
TRBV28	TRBJ1-4	ASSPGDRSNEKLF
TRBV7-3	TRBJ1-4	ASSSPDRGGEKLF
TRBV15	TRBJ2-3	ATSGTLTGPDTQY
TRBV6-5	TRBJ1-6	ASSYRGQGLGSPLH
TRBV29-1	TRBJ1-2	SERQGDGYT
TRBV3-1/TRBV3-2	TRBJ1-1	ASSQDHRGTEAF
TRBV7-9	TRBJ1-1	ASSLAPYDILIPNTEAF
TRBV2	TRBJ2-1	ASSDVYNEQF
TRBV19	TRBJ1-1	ASSITRNTEAF
TRBV20-1	TRBJ1-5	SAGGTSDSPQPQH
TRBV7-6	TRBJ1-1	ASSSTPDSTEAF
TRBV19	TRBJ1-3	ASSTTGSSGNTIY
TRBV5-4	TRBJ2-4	ASSLGLQGAAKNIQY
TRBV4-3	TRBJ2-3	ASSQVLAGGPGDTQY
TRBV5-4	TRBJ2-1	ASSRPGQLSYNEQF
TRBV7-8	TRBJ2-1	ASSLKGTGEVNEQF
TRBV20-1	TRBJ1-1	SATRQTEAF
TRBV6-1	TRBJ1-1	ASSENDSRTEAF
TRBV10-2	TRBJ1-5	ASSEGANFMD
TRBV18	TRBJ2-7	ASSPQGTGIYEQY
TRBV12-3/TRBV12-4	TRBJ2-7	ASSLHSGTLY
TRBV23-1	TRBJ2-5	ASSQSGTAVQGTQY
TRBV5-6	TRBJ2-3	ASSLGGTLADTQY